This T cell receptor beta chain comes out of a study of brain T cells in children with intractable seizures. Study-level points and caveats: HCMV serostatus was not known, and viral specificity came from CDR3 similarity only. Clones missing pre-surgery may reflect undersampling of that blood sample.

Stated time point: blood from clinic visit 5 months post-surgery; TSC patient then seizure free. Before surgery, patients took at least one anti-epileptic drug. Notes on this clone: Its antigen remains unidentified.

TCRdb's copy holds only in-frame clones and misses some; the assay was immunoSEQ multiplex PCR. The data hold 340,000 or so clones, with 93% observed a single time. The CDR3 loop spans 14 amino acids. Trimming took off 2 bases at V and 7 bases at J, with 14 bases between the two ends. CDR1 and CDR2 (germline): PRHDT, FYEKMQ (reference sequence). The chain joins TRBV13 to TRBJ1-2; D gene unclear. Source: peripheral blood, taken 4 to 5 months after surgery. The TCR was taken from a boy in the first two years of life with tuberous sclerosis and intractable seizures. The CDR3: CASSLSEASSGYTF. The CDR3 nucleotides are TGTGCCAGCAGCTTATCCGAGGCTTCGTCTGGCTACACCTTC.